The clone carrying this T cell receptor beta chain came up a few times. The data stem from a study of blood T cell repertoires in COVID-19. Whole-study context: The United States, Italy and Spain supplied acute and convalescent COVID-19 samples. Sources were T cells, B-cell-depleted T cells, or PBMCs; the material itself was cDNA or gDNA.

Per the germline V gene, CDR1 is GTSNPN and CDR2 is SVGIG (reference sequence). V lost 2 bases to trimming and J lost 0 bases; unmatched junction nucleotides: 12. The CDR3 has 17 amino acids. The authors' processing: Researchers report that nucleated cell counts were estimated from reference gene primer amplification. Clones were sequenced by immunoSEQ multiplex PCR, and TCRdb holds only the in-frame ones, with some missing. V, J and clone size reflect that table, while D and trimming were determined from the DNA. The data show under 100,000 clones, around four fifths seen once. The origin of this receptor is a man aged 45-65 years with acute or convalescent COVID-19. This chain joins TRBV30 and TRBJ1-1; 7 bases map to TRBD1. Sequenced material: peripheral blood. This CDR3 is CAWSPDRAGSMNTEAFF. CDR3 bases: TGTGCCTGGAGTCCCGACAGGGCGGGTTCCATGAACACTGAAGCTTTCTTT.